The entry that follows covers one T cell receptor (beta chain) sequence. The data were obtained in a study of blood T cell repertoires in COVID-19. As for the study in general: Acute and convalescent COVID-19 samples came from the United States, Italy and Spain. The analysed material was cDNA or gDNA that came from T cells, B-cell-depleted T cells, or PBMCs.

Original methodology: Reference gene primer amplification gave nucleated cell count estimates. The data were produced by immunoSEQ multiplex PCR, yet TCRdb's version contains in-frame clones alone and is incomplete. The DNA was the basis for D and trimming; V, J and clone size are from that table. The data contain fewer than 200,000 clones, approximately 80% of them singletons. The V gene's germline CDR1 is SGHTA and CDR2 FQGNSA. Trimming took off 1 base at V and 6 bases at J, with 13 bases between the two ends. CDR3 size: 15 residues. The chain joins TRBV7-2 to TRBJ2-1, with a weak D call TRBD2 (6 bases). The TCR originated in a middle-aged woman with COVID-19, enrolled during active disease. Sequencing input: peripheral blood. Here the CDR3 DNA reads TGTGCCAGCAGCTTAGGCGGGACCGCGGGCAATGAGCAGTTCTTC. Its translation: CASSLGGTAGNEQFF. Looking up the rest from reference TRBV7-2 and TRBJ2-1 gives the full variable domain: GAGVSQSPSNKVTEKGKDVELRCDPISGHTALYWYRQSLGQGLEFLIYFQGNSAPDKSGLPSDRFSAERTGGSVSTLTIQRTQQEDSAVYLCASSLGGTAGNEQFFGPGTRLTVL.